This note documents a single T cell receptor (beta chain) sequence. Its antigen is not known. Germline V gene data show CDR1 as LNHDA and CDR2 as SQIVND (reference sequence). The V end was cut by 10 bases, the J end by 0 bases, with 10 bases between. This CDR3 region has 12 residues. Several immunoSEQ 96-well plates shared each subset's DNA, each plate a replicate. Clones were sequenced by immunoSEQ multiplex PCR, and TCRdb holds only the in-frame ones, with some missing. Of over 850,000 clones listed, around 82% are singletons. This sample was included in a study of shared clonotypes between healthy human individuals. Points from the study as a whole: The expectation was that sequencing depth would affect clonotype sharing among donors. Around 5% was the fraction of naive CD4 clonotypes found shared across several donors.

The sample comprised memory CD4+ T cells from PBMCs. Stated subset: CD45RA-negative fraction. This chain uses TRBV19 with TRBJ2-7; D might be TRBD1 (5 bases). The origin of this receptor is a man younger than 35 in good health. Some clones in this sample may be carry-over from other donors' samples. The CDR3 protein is CATQDNSYEQYF. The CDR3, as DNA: TGTGCCACCCAGGACAACTCCTACGAGCAGTACTTC.